Sequencing of this T cell receptor (beta chain) was carried out in a study of CD8+ T cells in alopecia areata. Whole-study results and caveats: Mice showed clearer TCR sharing than patients did, a gap that was possibly HLA-related.

Comments on this clone: Its antigen is as yet unknown.

Following RNA extraction, reverse transcription yielded cDNA that acted as the sequencing template. Some clones are missing from TCRdb's copy, which holds only in-frame ones; the method was immunoSEQ multiplex PCR. This table has some 180,000 clones, 56% appearing once. The clonotype originates from a human donor in good health. The sample was CD8+ T cells sorted from blood.

CDR3 region: CAWSPGTGVWYGYTF. The CDR3 DNA follows: TGTGCCTGGAGTCCTGGGACAGGGGTTTGGTATGGCTACACCTTC. The chain has TRBV30 and TRBJ1-2, with 10 bases that match TRBD1. V lost 2 bases to trimming and J lost 5 bases; unmatched junction nucleotides: 8. The CDR3 is 15 amino acids. Germline CDR1 is GTSNPN and CDR2 is SVGIG (reference sequence).